This TCR beta chain was sequenced in a study of PD-1 blockade in mismatch repair-deficient tumors. To note about this clone: Its target is unknown.

The ends were cut back, 1 base at V and 11 bases at J, with 15 bases in the middle. The CDR3 runs to 14 residues. From germline, CDR1 is SGHVS and CDR2 FNYEAQ. TCR sequencing covered a few patients who responded to pembrolizumab. Regarding the study as a whole: After pembrolizumab, tumor-resident clones rose rapidly, then generally contracted before radiologic responses.

Sequencing used immunoSEQ multiplex PCR; TCRdb keeps in-frame clones, though not all of them. This table holds about 67,000 clones, 78% found once. This clonotype was sampled from an adult with mismatch repair-deficient cancer. Sequences were derived from peripheral blood, sampled 2 weeks after starting pembrolizumab. The chain uses TRBV7-6 and TRBJ2-1; D perhaps matches TRBD2 (6 bases). The CDR3 DNA sequence: TGTGCCAGCAGCTTAGTAAGCTGGGGGGATAAGCAGTTCTTC. Its protein product is CASSLVSWGDKQFF. The complete variable domain, with remaining parts taken from reference TRBV7-6 and TRBJ2-1, reads GAGVSQSPRYKVTKRGQDVALRCDPISGHVSLYWYRQALGQGPEFLTYFNYEAQQDKSGLPNDRFSAERPEGSISTLTIQRTEQRDSAMYRCASSLVSWGDKQFFGPGTRLTVL.